Each of the 9 T cell receptor beta chains below was sequenced from the same sample in a study of a mutant IDH1 vaccine in newly diagnosed glioma (dated by TCRdb to the early 2020s). The library was generated by the immunoSEQ multiplex PCR assay. Here the immuneACCESS table is served through TCRdb, limited to in-frame sequences with V and J called. Missing clones are a known gap in these copies; in checked studies unresolved V genes cover under half, and the rest lacks a known reason. This sample holds under 80,000 clones; 80% to 90% were observed only once. The ten biggest clones cover 2.9% of the sample. The sample's time point, from its label and the paper: baseline, week 1 (first vaccination visit). According to the study, the label for this sample's treatment or condition signals: pre-vaccination baseline after standard-of-care therapy. The sequencing used PBMCs, collected from a glioma patient treated with radiotherapy, temozolomide or both. The origin of the receptors is a man aged 30 to 39 with glioma.

The V call is TRBV6-5, the J call TRBJ1-6; TRBD1 matches at 7 bases. V was clipped by 7 bases and J by 8 bases; unmatched bases: 11. This CDR3 contains 15 residues. CDR1 and CDR2 (germline): MNHEY, SVGAGI. CDR3 sequence reads: CASNRLQGRDSPLHF. CDR3 bases: TGTGCCAGCAACCGACTACAGGGGCGGGATTCACCCCTCCACTTT.

This clone was detected once. The gene calls are TRBV4-1 and TRBJ1-6; TRBD1 matches 7 bases. CDR1 and CDR2 from the germline V gene are MGHRA and YSYEKL. After removal of 1 base from V and 8 bases from J, the junction contained 5 bases not matched to a gene. The CDR3 loop spans 15 amino acids. The CDR3 sequence is CASSQAGQDYSPLHF. CDR3 coding DNA: TGCGCCAGCAGCCAAGCCGGACAGGACTATTCACCCCTCCACTTT.

This rearrangement joins TRBV25-1 to TRBJ2-7; TRBD1 might be the D (5 bases). Trimming took off 1 base at V and 4 bases at J, with 11 bases between the two ends. Germline CDR1 MGHDK, CDR2 SYGVNS. The CDR3 covers 14 residues. CDR3 bases: TGTGCCAGCAGTGAATCGGGCAGGGCTTACGAGCAGTACTTC. This encodes CASSESGRAYEQYF.

The J gene is TRBJ2-5, the V gene TRBV6-1, with D unresolved. V shed 6 bases and J shed 5 bases, with 13 bases lying between them. The length of the CDR3 is 13 residues. Germline V gives CDR1 MNHNS, CDR2 SASEGT. CDR3 sequence reads: CASRAPLWETQYF. The CDR3 region has the DNA TGTGCCAGCAGGGCCCCCCTCTGGGAGACCCAGTACTTC.

This clone was detected once. V is TRBV18 and J is TRBJ1-2; no firm D call. CDR3 length: 12 amino acids. V dropped 2 bases and J dropped 8 bases, with 9 bases sitting between them. Germline lookup yields CDR1 KGHSH and CDR2 LQKENI. In DNA form, the CDR3 reads TGTGCCAGCTCACCAAGACATGACGGCTACACCTTC. It is translated as CASSPRHDGYTF.

The CDR3 region has the DNA TGTGCCAGCAGCTTGGATTGGACAAGTTATCAGCCCCAGCATTTT. Translating gives CASSLDWTSYQPQHF. The V and J genes are TRBV7-2 and TRBJ1-5, with D perhaps matching TRBD1 (5 bases). Germline V CDR1 and CDR2: SGHTA, FQGNSA. V lost 3 bases and J lost 5, with 14 bases in between. The CDR3 loop spans 15 amino acids.

In this sample, this clone turned up once. The V call is TRBV5-1, the J call TRBJ1-2; tentatively, D is TRBD1 (5 bases). The CDR3 loop spans 13 amino acids. Trimming removed 2 bases at V and 8 bases at J, with 13 bases between. From germline, CDR1 is SGHRS and CDR2 YFSETQ. Written as DNA, the CDR3 is TGCGCCAGCAGCTTAGGGACCCCCTTGGGCTACACCTTC. This sequence encodes CASSLGTPLGYTF.

The V call is TRBV28, the J call TRBJ1-2; tentatively, D is TRBD1 (5 bases). V lost 5 bases and J 4 bases, leaving 17 bases between the germline ends. Germline V gene data show CDR1 as MDHEN and CDR2 as SYDVKM. The CDR3 consists of 15 residues. CDR3 DNA: TGTGCCAGCAGTCCGGGACTGCAGCCGCGCTATGGCTACACCTTC. Protein: CASSPGLQPRYGYTF.

The gene calls are TRBV30 and TRBJ1-5; the D is unclear. CDR1 is GTSNPN and CDR2 is SVGIG in the germline V gene (reference sequence). V dropped 0 bases and J dropped 6 bases, with 9 bases sitting between them. The CDR3 is 13 amino acids. This CDR3 is CAWSVRVPQPQHF. The CDR3 region has the DNA TGTGCCTGGAGTGTAAGGGTTCCTCAGCCCCAGCATTTT.